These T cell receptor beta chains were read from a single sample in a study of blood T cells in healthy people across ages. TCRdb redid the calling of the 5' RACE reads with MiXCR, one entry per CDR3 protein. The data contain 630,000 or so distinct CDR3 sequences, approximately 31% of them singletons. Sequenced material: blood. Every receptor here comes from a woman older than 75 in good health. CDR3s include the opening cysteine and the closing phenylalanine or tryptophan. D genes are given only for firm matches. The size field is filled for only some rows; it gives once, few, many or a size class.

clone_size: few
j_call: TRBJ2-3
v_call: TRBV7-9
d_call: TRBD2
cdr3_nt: TGTGCCAGCAGCCCAGAGCGGGAGGCCTTCACAGATACGCAGTATTTT
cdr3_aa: CASSPEREAFTDTQYF

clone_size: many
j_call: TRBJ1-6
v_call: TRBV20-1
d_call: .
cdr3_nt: TGCAGTGCTAGGTCGGTAGGGGTCTCACCCCTCCACTTT
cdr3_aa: CSARSVGVSPLHF

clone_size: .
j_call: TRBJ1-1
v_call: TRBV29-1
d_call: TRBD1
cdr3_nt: TGCAGCGTATCAGGGGGGATGAACACTGAAGCTTTCTTT
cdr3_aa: CSVSGGMNTEAFF

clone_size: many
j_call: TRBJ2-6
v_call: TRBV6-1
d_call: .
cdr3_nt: TGTGCCAGCACCAGATTACAGGGCGCTGGGGCCAACGTCCTGACTTTC
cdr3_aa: CASTRLQGAGANVLTF

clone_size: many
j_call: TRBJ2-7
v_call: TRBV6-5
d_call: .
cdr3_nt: TGTGCCAGCAGTTACACAGGGACTCACGAGCAGTACTTC
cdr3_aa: CASSYTGTHEQYF

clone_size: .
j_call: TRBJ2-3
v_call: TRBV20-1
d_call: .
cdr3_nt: TGCAGTGCCCGAAGGCGGGCGTTTTCAGATACGCAGTATTTT
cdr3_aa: CSARRRAFSDTQYF

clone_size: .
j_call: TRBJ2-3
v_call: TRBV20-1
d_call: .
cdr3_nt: TGCAGTGCTAGCGGGGTCGGTTCTAGCACAGATACGCAGTATTTT
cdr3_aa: CSASGVGSSTDTQYF

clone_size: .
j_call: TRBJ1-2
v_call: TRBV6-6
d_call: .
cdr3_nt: TGTGCCATCAAAAAGGGGGGGGCTGAAGACTACACCTTC
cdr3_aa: CAIKKGGAEDYTF

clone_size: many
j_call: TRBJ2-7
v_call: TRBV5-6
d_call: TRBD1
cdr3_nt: TGTGCCAGCAGCTTTTTGGGACAGGGCGATTACGAGCAGTACTTC
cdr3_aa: CASSFLGQGDYEQYF

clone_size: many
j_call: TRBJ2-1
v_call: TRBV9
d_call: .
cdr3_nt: TGTGCCAGCAGCGTCGGGACAATACTGGGTGAGCAGTTCTTC
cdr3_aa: CASSVGTILGEQFF

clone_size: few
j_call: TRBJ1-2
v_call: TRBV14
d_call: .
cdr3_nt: TGTGCCAGCAGCCATCGGGGGTTGGCTCCCAGGGGCTACACCTTC
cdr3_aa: CASSHRGLAPRGYTF

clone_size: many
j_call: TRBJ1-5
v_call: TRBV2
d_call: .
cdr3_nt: TGTGCCAGCGGAAGGCGGGACGGCAATCAGCCCCAGCATTTT
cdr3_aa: CASGRRDGNQPQHF

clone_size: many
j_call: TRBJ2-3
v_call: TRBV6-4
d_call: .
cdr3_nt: TGTGCCAGCAGTAGGGACGAGACGACAGATACGCAGTATTTT
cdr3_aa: CASSRDETTDTQYF